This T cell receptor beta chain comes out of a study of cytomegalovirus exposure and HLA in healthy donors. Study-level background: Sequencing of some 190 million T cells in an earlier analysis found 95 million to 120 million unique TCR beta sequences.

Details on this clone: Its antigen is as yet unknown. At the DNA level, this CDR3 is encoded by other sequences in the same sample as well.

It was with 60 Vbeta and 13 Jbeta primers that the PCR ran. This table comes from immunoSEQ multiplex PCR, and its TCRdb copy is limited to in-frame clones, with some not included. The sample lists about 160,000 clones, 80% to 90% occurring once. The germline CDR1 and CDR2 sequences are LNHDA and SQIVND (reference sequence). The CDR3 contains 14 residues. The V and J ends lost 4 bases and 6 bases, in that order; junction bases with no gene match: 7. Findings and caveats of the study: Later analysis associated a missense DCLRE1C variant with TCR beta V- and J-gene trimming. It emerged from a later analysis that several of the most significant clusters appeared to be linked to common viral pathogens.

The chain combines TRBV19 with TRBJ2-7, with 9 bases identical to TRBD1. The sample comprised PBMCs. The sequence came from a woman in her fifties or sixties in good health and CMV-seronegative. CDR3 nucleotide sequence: TGTGCCAGTAGTACGGGACAGGGAAGGTTCGAGCAGTACTTC. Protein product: CASSTGQGRFEQYF.